This T cell receptor beta chain is drawn from a study of blood T cell repertoires in COVID-19. Background on the study: The United States, Italy and Spain were the sources of the acute and convalescent COVID-19 samples.

The data were produced by immunoSEQ multiplex PCR, yet TCRdb's version contains in-frame clones alone and is incomplete. The sample comprises about 290,000 clones, roughly nine tenths of which are singletons, and around 1.7% rests with the top ten. Symptom resolution, clearance, or two negative PCRs marked the recovered donors of Cohort 3. J was trimmed by 6 bases and V by 7 bases; bases with no gene match: 19. Germline V gene sequence: CDR1 LNHDA, CDR2 SQIVND (reference sequence). The CDR3 is 18 amino acids. This chain links TRBV19 with TRBJ1-1; 11 bases line up with TRBD1. The sequence derives from a woman in her thirties or forties who had recovered from COVID-19. Sequencing was performed on PBMCs or T cells enriched from blood (not recorded which). CDR3 in DNA: TGTGCCAGTAATAACCGGAGGACAGGGGGCGCGAGGGCCGCTGAAGCTTTCTTT. It specifies CASNNRRTGGARAAEAFF. Full variable domain (rest looked up from reference TRBV19 and TRBJ1-1): DGGITQSPKYLFRKEGQNVTLSCEQNLNHDAMYWYRQDPGQGLRLIYYSQIVNDFQKGDIAEGYSVSREKKESFPLTVTSAQKNPTAFYLCASNNRRTGGARAAEAFFGQGTRLTVV.